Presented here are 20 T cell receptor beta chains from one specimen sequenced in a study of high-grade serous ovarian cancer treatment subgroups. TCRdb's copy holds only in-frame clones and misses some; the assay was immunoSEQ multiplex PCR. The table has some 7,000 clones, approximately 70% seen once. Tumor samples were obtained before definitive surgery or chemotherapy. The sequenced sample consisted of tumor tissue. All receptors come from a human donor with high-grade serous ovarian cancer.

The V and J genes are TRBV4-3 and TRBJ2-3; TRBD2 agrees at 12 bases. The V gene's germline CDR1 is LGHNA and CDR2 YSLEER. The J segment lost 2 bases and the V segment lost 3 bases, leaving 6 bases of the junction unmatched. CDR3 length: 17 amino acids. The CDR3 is CASSQIGTSGYTDTQYF. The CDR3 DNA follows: TGCGCCAGCAGCCAGATCGGGACTAGCGGGTACACAGATACGCAGTATTTT.

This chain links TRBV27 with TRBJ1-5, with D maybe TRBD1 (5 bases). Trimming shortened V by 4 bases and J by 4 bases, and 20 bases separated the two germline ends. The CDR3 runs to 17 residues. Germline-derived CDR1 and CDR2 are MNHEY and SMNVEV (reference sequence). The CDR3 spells CASSSFREWGGNQPQHF. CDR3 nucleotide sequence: TGTGCCAGCAGTTCCTTTCGGGAGTGGGGCGGGAATCAGCCCCAGCATTTT.

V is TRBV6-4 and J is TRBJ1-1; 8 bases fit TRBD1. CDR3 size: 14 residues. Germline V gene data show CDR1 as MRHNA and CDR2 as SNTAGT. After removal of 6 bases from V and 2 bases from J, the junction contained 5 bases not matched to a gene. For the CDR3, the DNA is TGTGCCAGCAGCCCTGGACAGGGCAACACTGAAGCTTTCTTT. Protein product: CASSPGQGNTEAFF.

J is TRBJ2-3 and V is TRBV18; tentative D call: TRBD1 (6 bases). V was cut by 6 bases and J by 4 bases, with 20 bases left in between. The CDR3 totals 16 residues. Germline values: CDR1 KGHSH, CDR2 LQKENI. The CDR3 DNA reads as TGTGCCAGCTCCCCCCGTCGGGCCGAGGGGGCAGATACGCAGTATTTT. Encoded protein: CASSPRRAEGADTQYF.

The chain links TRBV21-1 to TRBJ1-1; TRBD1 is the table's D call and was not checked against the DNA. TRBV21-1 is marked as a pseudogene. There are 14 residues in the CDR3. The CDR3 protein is CASSLSTGDTEAFF. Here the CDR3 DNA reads TGTGCCAGCAGCCTCAGTACAGGGGACACTGAAGCTTTCTTT.

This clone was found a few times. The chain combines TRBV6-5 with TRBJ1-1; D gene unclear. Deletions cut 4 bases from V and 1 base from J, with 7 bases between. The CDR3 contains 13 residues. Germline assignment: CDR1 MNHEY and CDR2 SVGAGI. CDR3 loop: CASSWTENTEAFF. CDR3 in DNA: TGTGCCAGCAGTTGGACGGAGAACACTGAAGCTTTCTTT.

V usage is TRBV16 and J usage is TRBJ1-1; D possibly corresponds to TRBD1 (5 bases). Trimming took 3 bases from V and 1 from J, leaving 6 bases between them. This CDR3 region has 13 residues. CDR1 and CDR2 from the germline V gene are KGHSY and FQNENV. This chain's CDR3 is CASSHGGNTEAFF. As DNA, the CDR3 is TGTGCCAGCAGCCATGGGGGGAACACTGAAGCTTTCTTT.

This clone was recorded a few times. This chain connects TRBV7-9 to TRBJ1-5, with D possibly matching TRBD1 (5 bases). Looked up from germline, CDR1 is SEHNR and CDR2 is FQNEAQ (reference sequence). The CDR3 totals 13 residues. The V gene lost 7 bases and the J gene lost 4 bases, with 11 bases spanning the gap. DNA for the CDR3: TGTGCCAGCACCGGGGGGGGGAATCAGCCCCAGCATTTT. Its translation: CASTGGGNQPQHF.

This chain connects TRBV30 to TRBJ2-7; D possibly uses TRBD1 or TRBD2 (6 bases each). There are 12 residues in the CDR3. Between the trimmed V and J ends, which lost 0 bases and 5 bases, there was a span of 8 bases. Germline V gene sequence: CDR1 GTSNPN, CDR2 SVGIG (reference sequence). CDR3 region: CAWSVRGDEQYF. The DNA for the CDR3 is TGTGCCTGGAGTGTAAGGGGGGACGAGCAGTACTTC.

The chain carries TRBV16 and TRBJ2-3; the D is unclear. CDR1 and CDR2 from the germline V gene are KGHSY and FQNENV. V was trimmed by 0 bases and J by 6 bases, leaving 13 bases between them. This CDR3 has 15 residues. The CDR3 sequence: CASSQSPSLGDTQYF. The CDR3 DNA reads TGTGCCAGCAGCCAATCGCCTTCCTTGGGGGATACGCAGTATTTT.

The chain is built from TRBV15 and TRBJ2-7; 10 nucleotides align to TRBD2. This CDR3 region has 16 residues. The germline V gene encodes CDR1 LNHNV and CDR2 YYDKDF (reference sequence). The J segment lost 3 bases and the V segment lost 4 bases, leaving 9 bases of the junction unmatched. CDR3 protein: CATSTTSGRAFYEQYF. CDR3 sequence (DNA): TGTGCCACCAGCACAACGAGCGGGAGGGCCTTCTACGAGCAGTACTTC.

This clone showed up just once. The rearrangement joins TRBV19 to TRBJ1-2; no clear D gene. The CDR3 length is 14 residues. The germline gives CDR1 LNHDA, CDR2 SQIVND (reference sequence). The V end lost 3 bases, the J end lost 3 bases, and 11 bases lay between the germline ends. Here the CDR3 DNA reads TGTGCCAGTAGTATGGGGTTTTCTGACTATGGCTACACCTTC. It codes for CASSMGFSDYGYTF.

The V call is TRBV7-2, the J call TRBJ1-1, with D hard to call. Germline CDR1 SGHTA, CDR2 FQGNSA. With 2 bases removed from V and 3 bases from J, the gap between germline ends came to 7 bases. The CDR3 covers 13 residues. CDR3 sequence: CASSLNGDTEAFF. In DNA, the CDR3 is TGTGCCAGCAGCTTAAACGGGGACACTGAAGCTTTCTTT.

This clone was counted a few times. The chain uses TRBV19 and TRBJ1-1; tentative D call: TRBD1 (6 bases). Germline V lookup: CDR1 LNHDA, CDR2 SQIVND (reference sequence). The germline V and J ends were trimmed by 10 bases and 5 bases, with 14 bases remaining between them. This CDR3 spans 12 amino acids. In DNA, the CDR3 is TGTGCCACCACAAACAGGGTTACTGAAGCTTTCTTT. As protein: CATTNRVTEAFF. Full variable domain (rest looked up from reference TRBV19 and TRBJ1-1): DGGITQSPKYLFRKEGQNVTLSCEQNLNHDAMYWYRQDPGQGLRLIYYSQIVNDFQKGDIAEGYSVSREKKESFPLTVTSAQKNPTAFYLCATTNRVTEAFFGQGTRLTVV.

The CDR3 spells CASRGAGFPNTQYF. The DNA for the CDR3 is TGTGCCAGCAGGGGTGCGGGTTTCCCCAATACGCAGTATTTT. The V call is TRBV25-1, the J call TRBJ2-3; the D gene is possibly TRBD2 (5 bases). The CDR3 loop spans 14 amino acids. Trimming removed 6 bases from V and 7 bases from J, with 17 bases in between. From germline, CDR1 is MGHDK and CDR2 SYGVNS.

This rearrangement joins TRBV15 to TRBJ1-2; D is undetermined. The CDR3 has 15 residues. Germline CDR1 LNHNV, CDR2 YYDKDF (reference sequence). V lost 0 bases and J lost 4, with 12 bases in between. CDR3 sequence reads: CATSRDSLQTYGYTF. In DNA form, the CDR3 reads TGTGCCACCAGCAGAGATTCCCTACAGACCTATGGCTACACCTTC. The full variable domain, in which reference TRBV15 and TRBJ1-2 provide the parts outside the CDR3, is DAMVIQNPRYQVTQFGKPVTLSCSQTLNHNVMYWYQQKSSQAPKLLFHYYDKDFNNEADTPDNFQSRRPNTSFCFLDIRSPGLGDTAMYLCATSRDSLQTYGYTFGSGTRLTVV.

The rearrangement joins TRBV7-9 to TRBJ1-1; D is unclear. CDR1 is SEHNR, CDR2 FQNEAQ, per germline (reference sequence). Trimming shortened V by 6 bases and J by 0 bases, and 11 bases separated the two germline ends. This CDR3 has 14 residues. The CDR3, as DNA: TGTGCCAGCAGAGGTGGAGCCATGAACACTGAAGCTTTCTTT. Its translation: CASRGGAMNTEAFF. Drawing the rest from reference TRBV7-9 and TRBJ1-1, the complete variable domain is DTGVSQNPRHKITKRGQNVTFRCDPISEHNRLYWYRQTLGQGPEFLTYFQNEAQLEKSRLLSDRFSAERPKGSFSTLEIQRTEQGDSAMYLCASRGGAMNTEAFFGQGTRLTVV.

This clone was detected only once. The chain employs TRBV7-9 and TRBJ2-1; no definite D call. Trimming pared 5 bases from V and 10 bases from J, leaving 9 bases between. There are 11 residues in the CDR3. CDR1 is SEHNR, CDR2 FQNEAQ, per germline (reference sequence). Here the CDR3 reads CASSLGSEQFF. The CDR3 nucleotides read TGTGCCAGCAGCCTGGGATCAGAGCAGTTCTTC.

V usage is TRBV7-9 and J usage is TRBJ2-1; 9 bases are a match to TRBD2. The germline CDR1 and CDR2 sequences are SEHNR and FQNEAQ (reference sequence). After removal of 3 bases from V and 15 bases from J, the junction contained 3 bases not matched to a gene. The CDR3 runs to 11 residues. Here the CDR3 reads CASSLGTSLFF. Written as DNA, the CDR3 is TGTGCCAGCAGCTTGGGGACTAGCCTGTTCTTC.

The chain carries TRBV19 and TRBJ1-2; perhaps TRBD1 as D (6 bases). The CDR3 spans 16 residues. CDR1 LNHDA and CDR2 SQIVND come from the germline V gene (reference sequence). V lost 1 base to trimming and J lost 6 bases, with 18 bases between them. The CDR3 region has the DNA TGTGCCAGTAGTATAGTTGCGGGGCAGGGGTCTGATGGCTACACCTTC. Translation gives CASSIVAGQGSDGYTF.